These 10 T cell receptor delta chains came from one sample sequenced in a study of Vδ1+ human thymocytes. Study-level results: In the thymus, TRG and TRD repertoires looked highly polyclonal with Gaussian CDR3 lengths.

Sequences come from RNA converted to cDNA by reverse transcription. Pooled V-gene forward primers with one constant-region reverse primer generated the CDR3 amplicons by multiplex PCR. TCRdb re-identified clones in the multiplex PCR reads via CATT. Of roughly 76,000 delta-chain clones listed, around 35% were seen once; the top ten hold over 0.2%. No antigen is known for these receptors. The sample was Vdelta1+ gamma-delta thymocytes from the thymus. Indicated subset: FACS-sorted CD3+ TCRalphabeta- TCRVdelta1+ TCRVdelta2- thymocytes. These receptors came from a boy younger than two who had congenital heart surgery.

In its sample, this clone was seen a few times. The rearrangement links TRDV1 to TRDJ1; TRDD3 agrees at 10 bases. This CDR3 has 17 residues. The V and J ends lost 3 bases and 2 bases, in that order; junction bases with no gene match: 9. Germline lookup yields CDR1 TSWWSYY and CDR2 QGS. The CDR3 loop is CALGEGILLGDTDKLIF. Here the CDR3 DNA reads TGTGCTCTTGGGGAGGGTATCCTACTGGGGGATACCGATAAACTCATCTTT.

This clone was seen more than once but under ten times. This rearrangement joins TRDV2 to TRDJ1; D is perhaps TRDD3 (5 bases). The CDR3 has 20 amino acids. V lost 0 bases and J 0 bases, leaving 25 bases between the germline ends. The germline gives CDR1 GEAIGNYY, CDR2 EKD. The CDR3 region has the DNA TGTGCCTGTGACACCGATCGTTGGGGAATGGGGCCTAAGTACACCGATAAACTCATCTTT. Translation gives CACDTDRWGMGPKYTDKLIF.

This sequence joins TRDV1 and TRDJ1; TRDD3 agrees at 13 bases. From germline, CDR1 is TSWWSYY and CDR2 QGS. The CDR3 is made up of 17 amino acids. J lost 9 bases, V lost 2 bases, and 12 bases had no gene match. The CDR3 is CALGESPNLLGDTQLIF. The CDR3 nucleotides are TGTGCTCTTGGGGAATCTCCGAACTTACTGGGGGATACGCAACTCATCTTT.

The gene calls are TRDV1 and TRDJ1; 7 bases fit TRDD3. The CDR3 has 19 residues. Unmatched junction bases numbered 15, after V lost 2 bases and J lost 0 bases. From germline, CDR1 is TSWWSYY and CDR2 QGS. CDR3 nucleotide sequence: TGTGCTCTTGGGGAAAAGTGGAATGGGGGACAACCTAACACCGATAAACTCATCTTT. Amino acid sequence: CALGEKWNGGQPNTDKLIF.

The chain links TRDV1 to TRDJ1, with D possibly being TRDD3 (6 bases). The CDR3 spans 19 residues. V was cut by 3 bases and J by 0 bases, with 23 bases left in between. Germline V gene sequence: CDR1 TSWWSYY, CDR2 QGS. The CDR3 DNA sequence: TGTGCTCTTGGGGAGAACCCACACTGCTGGGGACCGTACACCGATAAACTCATCTTT. This translates into CALGENPHCWGPYTDKLIF.

The rearrangement joins TRDV1 to TRDJ1; 10 nucleotides align to TRDD3. Germline loops: CDR1 TSWWSYY, CDR2 QGS. V shed 5 bases and J 0 bases; nucleotides not matched to a gene: 21. The CDR3 is 21 amino acids. The CDR3 protein is CALGPDRPVTGGFINTDKLIF. The DNA for the CDR3 is TGTGCTCTTGGGCCTGACCGTCCCGTTACTGGGGGATTTATCAACACCGATAAACTCATCTTT.

The chain is built from TRDV2 and TRDJ1, with 8 bases identical to TRDD3. V trimming: 9 bases; J trimming: 3 bases; junction bases outside the gene matches: 17. The CDR3 loop spans 16 amino acids. The germline gives CDR1 GEAIGNYY, CDR2 EKD. CDR3 in DNA: TGTGCCACTTCCCTACTGGGGGTTCGGATCGCCGATAAACTCATCTTT. Translated, it gives CATSLLGVRIADKLIF.

This clone has more than one count but fewer than ten. The chain combines TRDV1 with TRDJ1; D is unclear. This CDR3 is 18 amino acids long. V was clipped by 4 bases and J by 0 bases, with 21 bases between them. Germline CDR1 TSWWSYY, CDR2 QGS. The CDR3 DNA reads TGTGCTCTTGGGGCCGCACCCCCACTACGGACGTACACCGATAAACTCATCTTT. Protein sequence: CALGAAPPLRTYTDKLIF.

The table lists this clone with a few counts. The chain couples TRDV1 to TRDJ1, with TRDD3 matching 11 bases. This CDR3 is 20 amino acids long. CDR1 is TSWWSYY, CDR2 QGS, per germline. Unmatched junction bases numbered 14, after V lost 0 bases and J lost 2 bases. CDR3 sequence (DNA): TGTGCTCTTGGGGAACTGATTCTTCTCTACTGGGGGATAGCTACCGATAAACTCATCTTT. This sequence encodes CALGELILLYWGIATDKLIF.

J is TRDJ1 and V is TRDV1, with a weak D call TRDD3 (6 bases). This CDR3 contains 14 residues. V dropped 5 bases and J dropped 7 bases, with 17 bases sitting between them. CDR1 is TSWWSYY, CDR2 QGS, per germline. The CDR3: CALGSKSGGGKLIF. In nucleotides, the CDR3 is TGTGCTCTTGGGTCTAAGAGTGGGGGCGGTAAACTCATCTTT.